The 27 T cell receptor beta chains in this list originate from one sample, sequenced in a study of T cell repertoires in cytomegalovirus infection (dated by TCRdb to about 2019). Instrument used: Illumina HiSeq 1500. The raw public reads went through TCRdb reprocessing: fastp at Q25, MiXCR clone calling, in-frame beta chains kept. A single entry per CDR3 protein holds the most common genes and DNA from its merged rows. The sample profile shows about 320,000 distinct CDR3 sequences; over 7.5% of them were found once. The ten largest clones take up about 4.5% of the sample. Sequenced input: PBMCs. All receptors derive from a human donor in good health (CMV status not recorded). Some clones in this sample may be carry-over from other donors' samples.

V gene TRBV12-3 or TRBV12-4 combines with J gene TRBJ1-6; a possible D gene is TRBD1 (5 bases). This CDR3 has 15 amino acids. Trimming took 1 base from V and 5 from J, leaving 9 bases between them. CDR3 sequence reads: CASSLGGANNSPLHF. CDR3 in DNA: TGTGCCAGCAGTTTAGGAGGGGCCAATAATTCACCCCTCCACTTT.

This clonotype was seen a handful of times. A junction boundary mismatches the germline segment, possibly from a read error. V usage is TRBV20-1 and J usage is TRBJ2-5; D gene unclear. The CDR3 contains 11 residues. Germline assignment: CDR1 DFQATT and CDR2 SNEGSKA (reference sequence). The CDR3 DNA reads TGCAGTGCTAGGGGCACCCCTCTCAACCACTTC. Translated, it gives CSARGTPLNHF.

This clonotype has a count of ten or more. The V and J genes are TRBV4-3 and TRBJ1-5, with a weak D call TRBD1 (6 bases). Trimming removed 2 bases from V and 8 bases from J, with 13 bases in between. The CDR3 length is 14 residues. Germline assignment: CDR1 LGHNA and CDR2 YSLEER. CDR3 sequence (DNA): TGCGCCAGCAGCCAAACAACAGGGAATAAGCCCCAGCATTTT. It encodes CASSQTTGNKPQHF.

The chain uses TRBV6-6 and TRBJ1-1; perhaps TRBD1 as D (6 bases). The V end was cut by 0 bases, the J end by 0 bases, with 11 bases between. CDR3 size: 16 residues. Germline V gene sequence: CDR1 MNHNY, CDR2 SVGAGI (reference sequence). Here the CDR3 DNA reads TGTGCCAGCAGTTACTCGTTAACAGGGATGAACACTGAAGCTTTCTTT. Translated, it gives CASSYSLTGMNTEAFF.

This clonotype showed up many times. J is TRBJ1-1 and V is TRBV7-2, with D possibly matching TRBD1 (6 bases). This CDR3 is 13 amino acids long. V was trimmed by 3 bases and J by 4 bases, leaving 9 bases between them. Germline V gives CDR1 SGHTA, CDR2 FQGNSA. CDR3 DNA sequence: TGTGCCAGCAGCTTGGGACATTCCACTGAAGCTTTCTTT. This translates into CASSLGHSTEAFF. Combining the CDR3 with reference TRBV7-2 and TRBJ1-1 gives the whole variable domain GAGVSQSPSNKVTEKGKDVELRCDPISGHTALYWYRQSLGQGLEFLIYFQGNSAPDKSGLPSDRFSAERTGGSVSTLTIQRTQQEDSAVYLCASSLGHSTEAFFGQGTRLTVV.

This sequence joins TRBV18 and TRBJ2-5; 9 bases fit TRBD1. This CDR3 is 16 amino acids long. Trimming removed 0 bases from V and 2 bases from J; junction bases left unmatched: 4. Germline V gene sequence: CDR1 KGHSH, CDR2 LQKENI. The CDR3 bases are TGTGCCAGCTCACCACCCGGGACAGGGCCGCAAGAGACCCAGTACTTC. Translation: CASSPPGTGPQETQYF.

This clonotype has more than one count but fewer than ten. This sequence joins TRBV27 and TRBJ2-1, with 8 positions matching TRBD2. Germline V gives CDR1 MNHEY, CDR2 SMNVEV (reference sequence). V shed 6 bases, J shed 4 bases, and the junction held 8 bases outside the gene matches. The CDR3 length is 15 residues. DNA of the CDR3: TGTGCCAGCAGAGTACTAGCGGTGCGTTACAATGAGCAGTTCTTC. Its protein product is CASRVLAVRYNEQFF.

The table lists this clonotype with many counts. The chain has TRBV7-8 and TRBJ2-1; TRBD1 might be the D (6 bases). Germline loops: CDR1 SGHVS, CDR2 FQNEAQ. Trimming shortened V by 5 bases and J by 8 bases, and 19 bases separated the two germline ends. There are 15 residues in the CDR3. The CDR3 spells CASSETTGYFDEQFF. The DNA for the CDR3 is TGTGCCAGCAGCGAAACCACAGGGTATTTTGATGAGCAGTTCTTC.

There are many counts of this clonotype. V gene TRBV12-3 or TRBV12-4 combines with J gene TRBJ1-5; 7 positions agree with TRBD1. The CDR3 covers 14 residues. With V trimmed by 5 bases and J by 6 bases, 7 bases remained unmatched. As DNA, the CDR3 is TGTGCCAGCAGTCTAGGGACAGCCGCTCAGCCCCAGCATTTT. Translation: CASSLGTAAQPQHF.

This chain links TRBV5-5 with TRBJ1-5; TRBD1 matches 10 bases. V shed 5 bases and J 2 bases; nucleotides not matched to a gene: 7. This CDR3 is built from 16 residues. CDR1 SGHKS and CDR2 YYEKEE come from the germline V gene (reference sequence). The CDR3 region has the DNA TGTGCCAGCAGTCTCGGACAGGGGGATCGCAATCAGCCCCAGCATTTT. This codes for CASSLGQGDRNQPQHF.

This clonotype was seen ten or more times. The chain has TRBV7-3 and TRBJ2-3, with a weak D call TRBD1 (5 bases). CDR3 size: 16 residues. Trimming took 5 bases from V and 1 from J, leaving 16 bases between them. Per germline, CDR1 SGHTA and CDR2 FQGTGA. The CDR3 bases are TGTGCCAGCAGCCCCCAGGGTAAAGGGCGCACAGATACGCAGTATTTT. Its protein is CASSPQGKGRTDTQYF.

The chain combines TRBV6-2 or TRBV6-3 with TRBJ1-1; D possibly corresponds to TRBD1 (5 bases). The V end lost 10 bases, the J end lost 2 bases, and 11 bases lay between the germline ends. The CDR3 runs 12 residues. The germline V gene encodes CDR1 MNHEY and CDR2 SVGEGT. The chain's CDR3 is CAIQDINTEAFF. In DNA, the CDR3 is TGTGCCATCCAGGACATCAACACTGAAGCTTTCTTT.

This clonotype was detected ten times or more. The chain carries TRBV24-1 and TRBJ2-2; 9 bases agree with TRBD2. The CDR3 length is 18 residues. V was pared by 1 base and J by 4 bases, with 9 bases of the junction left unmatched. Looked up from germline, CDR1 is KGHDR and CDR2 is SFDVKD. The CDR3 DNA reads TGTGCCACCAGTGATTTTTCGGCGGGAGGGCCGGGCACCGGGGAGCTGTTTTTT. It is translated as CATSDFSAGGPGTGELFF.

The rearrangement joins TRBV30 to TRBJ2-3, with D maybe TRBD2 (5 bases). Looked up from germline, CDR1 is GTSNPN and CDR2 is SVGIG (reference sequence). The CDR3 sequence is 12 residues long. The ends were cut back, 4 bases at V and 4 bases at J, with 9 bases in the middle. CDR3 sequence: CAWKLEADTQYF. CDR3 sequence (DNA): TGTGCCTGGAAACTAGAGGCAGATACGCAGTATTTT.

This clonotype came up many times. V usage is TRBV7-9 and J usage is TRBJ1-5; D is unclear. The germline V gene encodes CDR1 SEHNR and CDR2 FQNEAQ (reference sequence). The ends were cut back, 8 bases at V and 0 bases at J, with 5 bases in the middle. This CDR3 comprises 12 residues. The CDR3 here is CASGDSNQPQHF. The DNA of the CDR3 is TGTGCCAGCGGCGATAGCAATCAGCCCCAGCATTTT.

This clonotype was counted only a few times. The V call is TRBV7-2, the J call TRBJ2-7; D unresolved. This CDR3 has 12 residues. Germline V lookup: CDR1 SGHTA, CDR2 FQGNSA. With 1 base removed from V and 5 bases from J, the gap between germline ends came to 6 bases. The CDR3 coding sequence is TGTGCCAGCAGCTTAGTTCGACACGAGCAGTACTTC. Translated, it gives CASSLVRHEQYF.

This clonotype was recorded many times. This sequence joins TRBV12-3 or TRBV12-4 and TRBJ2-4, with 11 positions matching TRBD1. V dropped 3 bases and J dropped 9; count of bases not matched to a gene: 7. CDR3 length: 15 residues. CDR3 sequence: CASSFRDRGISIQYF. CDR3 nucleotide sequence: TGTGCCAGCAGTTTTAGGGACAGGGGGATAAGCATTCAGTACTTC.

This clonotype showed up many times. The CDR3 loop is CSARGGSGRTNEQFF. Written as DNA, the CDR3 is TGCAGTGCCCGGGGGGGTAGCGGGAGAACCAATGAGCAGTTCTTC. The chain combines TRBV20-1 with TRBJ2-1; 9 bases align to TRBD2. The V segment lost 6 bases and the J segment 6 bases; nucleotides outside the gene matches: 12. The CDR3 consists of 15 residues. CDR1 and CDR2 (germline): DFQATT, SNEGSKA (reference sequence).

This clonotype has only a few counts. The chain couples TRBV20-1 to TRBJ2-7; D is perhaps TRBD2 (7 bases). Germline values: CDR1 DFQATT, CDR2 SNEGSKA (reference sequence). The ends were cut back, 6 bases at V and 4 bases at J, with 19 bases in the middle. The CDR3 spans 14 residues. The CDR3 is CSAGGGGSRYEQYF. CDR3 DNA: TGCAGTGCGGGGGGGGGCGGGAGTAGGTACGAGCAGTACTTC.

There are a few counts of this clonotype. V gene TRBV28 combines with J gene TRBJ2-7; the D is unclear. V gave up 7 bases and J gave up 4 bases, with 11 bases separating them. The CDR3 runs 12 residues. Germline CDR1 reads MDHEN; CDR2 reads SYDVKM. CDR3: CASNIQQYEQYF. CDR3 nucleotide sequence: TGTGCCAGCAATATACAGCAGTACGAGCAGTACTTC.

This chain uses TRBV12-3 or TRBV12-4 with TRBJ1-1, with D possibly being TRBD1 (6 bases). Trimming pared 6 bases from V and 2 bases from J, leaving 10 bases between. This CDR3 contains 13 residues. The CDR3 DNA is TGTGCCAGCAGCCAGGACAGTAACACTGAAGCTTTCTTT. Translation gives CASSQDSNTEAFF.

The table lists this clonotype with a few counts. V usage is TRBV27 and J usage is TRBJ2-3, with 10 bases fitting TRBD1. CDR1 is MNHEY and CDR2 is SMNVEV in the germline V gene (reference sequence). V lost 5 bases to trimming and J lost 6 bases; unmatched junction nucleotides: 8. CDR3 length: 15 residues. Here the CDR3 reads CASSRPGTGVDTQYF. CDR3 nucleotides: TGTGCCAGCAGTCGCCCGGGGACAGGGGTCGATACGCAGTATTTT.

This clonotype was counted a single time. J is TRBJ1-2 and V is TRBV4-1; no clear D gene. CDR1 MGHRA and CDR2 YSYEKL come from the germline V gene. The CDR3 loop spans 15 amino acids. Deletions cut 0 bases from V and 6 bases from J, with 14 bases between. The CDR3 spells CASSQDLGRRNGYTF. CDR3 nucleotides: TGCGCCAGCAGCCAAGACCTAGGGAGAAGGAATGGCTACACCTTC.

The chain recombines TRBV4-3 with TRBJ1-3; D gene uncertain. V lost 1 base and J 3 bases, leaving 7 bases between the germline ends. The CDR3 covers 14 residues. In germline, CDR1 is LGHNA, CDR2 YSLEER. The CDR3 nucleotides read TGCGCCAGCAGCCAAGGCAGTAATGGAAACACCATATATTTT. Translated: CASSQGSNGNTIYF.

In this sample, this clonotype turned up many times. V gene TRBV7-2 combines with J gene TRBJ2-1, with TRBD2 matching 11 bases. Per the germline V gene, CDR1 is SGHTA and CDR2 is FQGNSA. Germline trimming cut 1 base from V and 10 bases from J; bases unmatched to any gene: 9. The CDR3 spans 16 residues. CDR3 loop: CASSLGPTSGSGEQFF. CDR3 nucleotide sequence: TGTGCCAGCAGCTTAGGTCCAACTAGCGGGAGTGGGGAGCAGTTCTTC.

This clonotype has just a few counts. In nucleotides, the CDR3 is TGTGCCAGCACCGTTTTCGGAGCTTCTCTGAGCGAGCAGTACTTC. Protein product: CASTVFGASLSEQYF. The chain combines TRBV3-1 with TRBJ2-7; no reliable D call. Germline V lookup: CDR1 LGHDT, CDR2 YNNKEL (reference sequence). This CDR3 has 15 amino acids. Trimming stripped 7 bases from V and 6 bases from J, with 22 bases between.

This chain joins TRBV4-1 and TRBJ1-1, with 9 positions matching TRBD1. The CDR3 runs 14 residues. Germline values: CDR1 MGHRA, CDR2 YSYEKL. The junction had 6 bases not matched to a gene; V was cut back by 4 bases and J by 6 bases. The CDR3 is CASSPLTGGSEAFF. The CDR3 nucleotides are TGCGCCAGCAGCCCGCTTACAGGGGGCTCTGAAGCTTTCTTT.